The T cell receptor (beta chain) described here comes from a study of blood T cell repertoires in COVID-19. Study background: The United States, Italy and Spain supplied acute and convalescent COVID-19 samples. In each case, the material was cDNA or gDNA derived from T cells, B-cell-depleted T cells, or PBMCs.

In the study's own analysis: Estimation of nucleated cell counts was performed using reference gene primer amplification. Some clones are missing from TCRdb's copy, which holds only in-frame ones; the method was immunoSEQ multiplex PCR. V, J and clone size are taken as reported in that table, and D and trimming were inferred from the DNA itself. The table includes 140,000 or so clones, over 70% detected once. V dropped 5 bases and J dropped 1 base, with 11 bases sitting between them. The V gene's germline CDR1 is SEHNR and CDR2 FQNEAQ (reference sequence). The CDR3 runs 14 residues. The clonotype originates from a woman aged 55-75 years with acute or convalescent COVID-19. The gene calls are TRBV7-9 and TRBJ1-1; the D gene is possibly TRBD1 (6 bases). Sequencing used peripheral blood. The CDR3 DNA follows: TGTGCCAGCAGCCTTCCGACAGGGAACACTGAAGCTTTCTTT. Its translation: CASSLPTGNTEAFF. The complete variable domain, with remaining parts taken from reference TRBV7-9 and TRBJ1-1, reads DTGVSQNPRHKITKRGQNVTFRCDPISEHNRLYWYRQTLGQGPEFLTYFQNEAQLEKSRLLSDRFSAERPKGSFSTLEIQRTEQGDSAMYLCASSLPTGNTEAFFGQGTRLTVV.